This record covers a single TCR beta chain. Original handling: Amplified reference gene primers provided the basis for estimating nucleated cell counts. The repertoire was sequenced with immunoSEQ multiplex PCR; TCRdb's copy has only in-frame clones and lacks some. V and J calls and clone size are as listed in that table; D and trimming were resolved from the DNA. In the table there are 270,000 or so clones, approximately 90% of which are singletons. The sample is drawn from a study of blood T cell repertoires in COVID-19. Study-level information: Samples representing acute and convalescent COVID-19 were sourced from the United States, Italy and Spain. T cells, B-cell-depleted T cells, or PBMCs provided the cDNA or gDNA that served as material.

CDR3 size: 14 residues. Trimming took 6 bases from V and 5 from J; bases not matched to a gene: 9. Per germline, CDR1 SNHLY and CDR2 FYNNEI. J is TRBJ1-1 and V is TRBV2; 7 nucleotides align to TRBD1. Sequencing used peripheral blood. The sequence came from a man in his forties with acute or convalescent COVID-19. The CDR3 bases are TGTGCCAGCAGCGTCTCCAGGGGGTGGACTGAAGCTTTCTTT. Translated: CASSVSRGWTEAFF.